Each of the 30 T cell receptor beta chains below was sequenced from the same sample in a study of tissue T cells after allogeneic stem cell transplantation. Sequencing used immunoSEQ multiplex PCR; TCRdb keeps in-frame clones, though not all of them. The repertoire includes 3,000 to 4,000 clones, 70% to 85% of them detected once, and roughly 23% sits in the top ten. Enrolled prospectively were adult allogeneic hematopoietic cell transplant recipients whose graft-versus-host disease was steroid-refractory. The source material was small intestine tissue, sampled at autopsy. The receptors shown here come from a male patient over 55 with steroid-refractory graft-versus-host disease after an allogeneic stem cell transplant. These T cells may partly come from the graft donor.

The rearrangement joins TRBV19 to TRBJ1-2, with D maybe TRBD1 (5 bases). V was trimmed by 7 bases and J by 0 bases, leaving 12 bases between them. Germline V CDR1 and CDR2: LNHDA, SQIVND (reference sequence). This CDR3 region has 14 residues. The DNA for the CDR3 is TGTGCCAGTAACCGGGGCTCCTCTAACTATGGCTACACCTTC. This gives the protein CASNRGSSNYGYTF.

This chain uses TRBV6-1 with TRBJ2-7; 9 bases are a match to TRBD1. The junction had 6 bases not matched to a gene; V was cut back by 3 bases and J by 3 bases. CDR1 is MNHNS and CDR2 is SASEGT in the germline V gene. The CDR3 is 15 residues long. The CDR3 loop is CASSEAPGQGYEQYF. The CDR3 DNA follows: TGTGCCAGCAGTGAGGCGCCGGGACAGGGCTACGAGCAGTACTTC.

About this clone itself: The same CDR3 can be traced to other DNA sequences in this sample. The chain carries TRBV12-3 or TRBV12-4 and TRBJ2-7; 7 bases fit TRBD2. The CDR3 runs to 12 residues. V lost 5 bases and J lost 3; bases outside the gene matches: 1. The CDR3 sequence: CASSPGGYEQYF. CDR3 in DNA: TGTGCCAGCAGTCCGGGGGGCTACGAGCAGTACTTC.

The chain uses TRBV7-6 and TRBJ1-4; 7 nucleotides line up with TRBD1. Germline trimming cut 0 bases from V and 5 bases from J; bases unmatched to any gene: 9. The CDR3 is 17 residues long. Germline V gives CDR1 SGHVS, CDR2 FNYEAQ. CDR3 nucleotides: TGTGCCAGCAGCTTAGCGAGGGCAGGGGGGACCAATGAAAAACTGTTTTTT. Translating gives CASSLARAGGTNEKLFF.

V and J are TRBV28 and TRBJ1-4, with D unclear. With 2 bases removed from V and 5 bases from J, the gap between germline ends came to 9 bases. This CDR3 comprises 14 residues. Germline CDR1 MDHEN, CDR2 SYDVKM. The CDR3 spells CASSLVMKNEKLFF. In DNA, the CDR3 is TGTGCCAGCAGTTTAGTGATGAAGAATGAAAAACTGTTTTTT.

The J gene is TRBJ1-3, the V gene TRBV21-1. TRBV21-1 is classified as a pseudogene. This CDR3 has 12 residues. The CDR3 coding sequence is TGTGCCAGCAGCAAAGCGTGGAACACCATATATTTT. It codes for CASSKAWNTIYF.

The rearrangement links TRBV28 to TRBJ1-2, with 7 bases identical to TRBD1. The germline V gene encodes CDR1 MDHEN and CDR2 SYDVKM. The junction had 16 bases not matched to a gene; V was cut back by 11 bases and J by 7 bases. The CDR3 has 14 residues. For the CDR3, the DNA is TGTGCCCTTGGACCCGGGACAGTAGAAGGTGGCTACACCTTC. Translated: CALGPGTVEGGYTF.

In its sample, this clone was seen once. The chain has TRBV5-8 and TRBJ1-1; 8 nucleotides align to TRBD1. CDR1 and CDR2 from the germline V gene are SGHTS and YDEGEE. With V trimmed by 1 base and J by 3 bases, 2 bases remained unmatched. This CDR3 has 14 amino acids. The CDR3 DNA follows: TGTGCCAGCAGCTTGACAGGGGGGGACACTGAAGCTTTCTTT. This encodes CASSLTGGDTEAFF.

This chain joins TRBV5-6 and TRBJ2-3, with 8 bases identical to TRBD2. J was trimmed by 1 base and V by 4 bases; bases with no gene match: 2. This CDR3 comprises 14 residues. Germline CDR1 is SGHDT and CDR2 is YYEEEE. In DNA, the CDR3 is TGTGCCAGCAGCCGGGGGGGCGGCACAGATACGCAGTATTTT. This translates into CASSRGGGTDTQYF. Full variable domain (outside the CDR3, taken from reference TRBV5-6 and TRBJ2-3): DAGVTQSPTHLIKTRGQQVTLRCSPKSGHDTVSWYQQALGQGPQFIFQYYEEEERQRGNFPDRFSGHQFPNYSSELNVNALLLGDSALYLCASSRGGGTDTQYFGPGTRLTVL.

The CDR3 coding sequence is TGTGCCAGCAGTTTATTGGCAGGGGGCAACAATGAGCAGTTCTTC. Protein product: CASSLLAGGNNEQFF. The V gene is TRBV28, the J gene TRBJ2-1, with 8 bases fitting TRBD1. This CDR3 is built from 15 residues. Germline V gene data show CDR1 as MDHEN and CDR2 as SYDVKM. V gave up 1 base and J gave up 5 bases; unmatched junction bases: 4. Variable domain in full (rest from reference TRBV28 and TRBJ2-1): DVKVTQSSRYLVKRTGEKVFLECVQDMDHENMFWYRQDPGLGLRLIYFSYDVKMKEKGDIPEGYSVSREKKERFSLILESASTNQTSMYLCASSLLAGGNNEQFFGPGTRLTVL.

V usage is TRBV5-5 and J usage is TRBJ1-6; D remains unclear. Germline assignment: CDR1 SGHKS and CDR2 YYEKEE (reference sequence). The CDR3 sequence is 14 residues long. Trimming stripped 9 bases from V and 9 bases from J, with 19 bases between. The CDR3: CATRDGLNLSPLHF. CDR3 in DNA: TGTGCCACGAGAGATGGCCTGAACCTTTCACCCCTCCACTTT.

This clone has only a few counts. The chain has TRBV5-1 and TRBJ1-6, with TRBD1 identical over 7 bases. The CDR3 spans 14 residues. Germline loops: CDR1 SGHRS, CDR2 YFSETQ. Losses at the gene ends were 0 bases for V and 6 bases for J; bases not matched to a gene: 0. CDR3 residues: CASSLGDSNSPLHF. The CDR3 region has the DNA TGCGCCAGCAGCTTGGGGGACAGTAATTCACCCCTCCACTTT.

This chain links TRBV6-5 with TRBJ2-5; TRBD1 might be the D (7 bases). This CDR3 is 14 amino acids long. With 6 bases removed from V and 5 bases from J, the gap between germline ends came to 16 bases. Germline values: CDR1 MNHEY, CDR2 SVGAGI. The CDR3 region has the DNA TGTGCCAGCAGCCAGAGGAGGGGGCTGGAGACCCAGTACTTC. It encodes CASSQRRGLETQYF.

The chain joins TRBV3-1 (or the pseudogene TRBV3-2) to TRBJ2-3; 12 nucleotides match TRBD2. The ends lost 7 bases at V and 5 bases at J; junction bases unmatched: 7. CDR1 and CDR2 (germline): LGHDT, YNNKEL (reference sequence). This CDR3 spans 15 amino acids. The CDR3 DNA follows: TGTGCCAGCACCCGGACTAGCGGGGCGGAAGATACGCAGTATTTT. Translation: CASTRTSGAEDTQYF.

The V gene is TRBV6-5, the J gene TRBJ1-5; D is perhaps TRBD1 (6 bases). This CDR3 is 13 amino acids long. The V gene's germline CDR1 is MNHEY and CDR2 SVGAGI. Trimming stripped 6 bases from V and 7 bases from J, with 13 bases between. The CDR3 region is CASRRQESQPQHF. As DNA, the CDR3 is TGTGCCAGCAGAAGACAGGAGTCCCAGCCCCAGCATTTT.

This clone appeared a single time. The chain couples TRBV7-9 to TRBJ2-1; D is undetermined. Trimming stripped 1 base from V and 14 bases from J, with 12 bases between. This CDR3 is built from 12 residues. Germline V gene lookup returns CDR1 SEHNR and CDR2 FQNEAQ (reference sequence). CDR3 region: CASSLDQGTEFF. The CDR3 DNA reads as TGTGCCAGCAGCTTAGATCAAGGAACAGAGTTCTTC.

J is TRBJ2-6 and V is TRBV25-1, with D perhaps assigned TRBD1 or TRBD2 (6 bases each). Germline lookup yields CDR1 MGHDK and CDR2 SYGVNS. The CDR3 covers 16 residues. V gave up 7 bases and J gave up 0 bases, with 13 bases separating them. The CDR3 DNA sequence: TGTGCCAGCACCCTAGGGGGGTCCTCTGGGGCCAACGTCCTGACTTTC. Translation gives CASTLGGSSGANVLTF. Using reference TRBV25-1 and TRBJ2-6 for the parts outside the CDR3, the full variable domain is EADIYQTPRYLVIGTGKKITLECSQTMGHDKMYWYQQDPGMELHLIHYSYGVNSTEKGDLSSESTVSRIRTEHFPLTLESARPSHTSQYLCASTLGGSSGANVLTFGAGSRLTVL.

With respect to this clone: Compared with germline, one end of the junction differs, possibly owing to a read error. The V and J genes are TRBV7-7 and TRBJ2-1, with TRBD2 matching over 8 bases. The germline CDR1 and CDR2 sequences are SSHAT and FNYEAQ (reference sequence). The CDR3 totals 15 residues. The CDR3 bases are TGTGCTAGCAGCTTAGCCGGGGGGGCAAGAAATGAGCAGTTCTTC. It translates to CASSLAGGARNEQFF.

V and J are TRBV18 and TRBJ1-6, with D hard to call. This CDR3 has 13 amino acids. V lost 4 bases, J lost 7 bases, and 8 bases lay in between. Germline assignment: CDR1 KGHSH and CDR2 LQKENI. For the CDR3, the DNA is TGTGCCAGCTCACGGGAGTTAAATTCACCCCTCCACTTT. This encodes CASSRELNSPLHF.

The V and J genes are TRBV7-2 and TRBJ2-5; tentatively, D is TRBD1 (5 bases). Germline CDR1 SGHTA, CDR2 FQGNSA. The CDR3 contains 15 residues. V lost 3 bases to trimming and J lost 2 bases, with 13 bases between them. CDR3 nucleotides: TGTGCCAGCAGCTTTCACAAGGGGCTGCAAGAGACCCAGTACTTC. As protein: CASSFHKGLQETQYF.

The chain employs TRBV7-2 and TRBJ2-7; possibly TRBD2 for D (5 bases). Germline CDR1 SGHTA, CDR2 FQGNSA. This CDR3 is built from 14 residues. The germline V and J ends were trimmed by 3 bases and 5 bases, with 14 bases remaining between them. In DNA form, the CDR3 reads TGTGCCAGCAGCTTGTCATTCGGACTCCACGAGCAGTACTTC. Translation: CASSLSFGLHEQYF.

The chain couples TRBV5-1 to TRBJ2-2, with D unresolved. Trimming removed 0 bases from V and 7 bases from J, with 4 bases in between. Germline V gives CDR1 SGHRS, CDR2 YFSETQ. The CDR3 runs to 12 residues. The CDR3 loop reads CASSLADGELFF. The CDR3 region has the DNA TGCGCCAGCAGCTTGGCAGACGGGGAGCTGTTTTTT. The whole variable domain, filled in from reference TRBV5-1 and TRBJ2-2, reads KAGVTQTPRYLIKTRGQQVTLSCSPISGHRSVSWYQQTPGQGLQFLFEYFSETQRNKGNFPGRFSGRQFSNSRSEMNVSTLELGDSALYLCASSLADGELFFGEGSRLTVL.

The chain is built from TRBV19 and TRBJ2-3, with TRBD2 as a possible D gene (6 bases). Germline CDR1 reads LNHDA; CDR2 reads SQIVND (reference sequence). V was cut by 4 bases and J by 2 bases, with 16 bases left in between. The CDR3 has 16 amino acids. The DNA for the CDR3 is TGTGCCAGTAGTAACCCTAATGAGCGGGCCACAGATACGCAGTATTTT. The encoded protein is CASSNPNERATDTQYF.

The J gene is TRBJ1-2, the V gene TRBV5-4; possible D gene TRBD1, 6 bases. Germline assignment: CDR1 SGHNT and CDR2 YYREEE (reference sequence). Trimming shortened V by 4 bases and J by 4 bases, and 17 bases separated the two germline ends. The CDR3 has 15 amino acids. The CDR3 bases are TGTGCCAGCAGCAAGGACAGCTCCGTCCTCTATGGCTACACCTTC. Its protein is CASSKDSSVLYGYTF. Together with reference TRBV5-4 and TRBJ1-2, the CDR3 gives the full variable domain: ETGVTQSPTHLIKTRGQQVTLRCSSQSGHNTVSWYQQALGQGPQFIFQYYREEENGRGNFPPRFSGLQFPNYSSELNVNALELDDSALYLCASSKDSSVLYGYTFGSGTRLTVV.

The gene calls are TRBV7-2 and TRBJ2-3; 10 bases match TRBD2. Trimming at V came to 7 bases and at J to 4 bases, leaving 11 bases not matched to a gene. The germline V gene has CDR1 SGHTA and CDR2 FQGNSA. The CDR3 runs to 16 residues. CDR3 nucleotides: TGTGCCAGCATCCTAGGGTTAGCGGGGGGCGCAGATACGCAGTATTTT. This sequence encodes CASILGLAGGADTQYF.

As regards this clone: One end of the junction does not line up with germline, which may come from a read error. The J gene is TRBJ2-2, the V gene TRBV7-7; D tentatively fits TRBD1 or TRBD2 (5 bases each). This CDR3 contains 14 residues. Germline CDR1 SSHAT, CDR2 FNYEAQ (reference sequence). CDR3 nucleotides: TGTGCTAGCAGCTCGGGACCTAACACCGGGGAGCTGTTTTTT. Protein product: CASSSGPNTGELFF.

The J gene is TRBJ2-6, the V gene TRBV27; D gene uncertain. Looked up from germline, CDR1 is MNHEY and CDR2 is SMNVEV (reference sequence). The CDR3 consists of 17 residues. Between the trimmed V and J ends, which lost 7 bases and 1 base, there was a span of 17 bases. The CDR3, as DNA: TGTGCCAGCAAAGAGGACCGCTCCATATCTGGGGCCAACGTCCTGACTTTC. This sequence encodes CASKEDRSISGANVLTF.

This clone was detected only a few times. This chain uses TRBV11-2 with TRBJ1-5; 9 positions agree with TRBD1. Germline CDR1 SGHAT, CDR2 FQNNGV. With 3 bases clipped from V and 7 bases from J, the junction kept 4 bases outside the gene matches. The CDR3 totals 14 residues. The CDR3 DNA is TGTGCCAGCAGCTTTGGACAGGGGCAACAGCCCCAGCATTTT. Translation: CASSFGQGQQPQHF.

This chain links TRBV2 with TRBJ1-5; D is undetermined. Trimming cost V 3 bases and J 7 bases, with 7 bases left between them. Germline values: CDR1 SNHLY, CDR2 FYNNEI. The CDR3 covers 12 residues. CDR3 sequence reads: CASSDREQPQHF. The CDR3, as DNA: TGTGCCAGCAGTGACAGAGAACAGCCCCAGCATTTT.

This chain connects TRBV5-4 to TRBJ2-3, with 10 bases matching TRBD1. V shed 2 bases and J 7 bases; nucleotides not matched to a gene: 10. In germline, CDR1 is SGHNT, CDR2 YYREEE (reference sequence). The length of the CDR3 is 16 residues. CDR3 sequence reads: CASSFSSGTGDYTQYF. CDR3 bases: TGTGCCAGCAGCTTTTCCTCCGGGACAGGGGATTATACGCAGTATTTT.